This is a list of T cell receptor beta chains from one sample in a study of blood T cell repertoires in COVID-19. Here immunoSEQ multiplex PCR was the method, and the copy in TCRdb shows in-frame clones only, minus some. The data show a few hundred thousand clones, with about nine tenths seen just once and 8% to 9% held by the top ten. Sequenced material: PBMCs or T cells enriched from blood (not recorded which). Receptors originate from a woman aged 18-29 years who had recovered from COVID-19. CDR3s include the opening cysteine and the closing phenylalanine or tryptophan. Fields, in order: J gene, D gene, clone size, V gene, CDR3 DNA, CDR3 protein. D genes are given only for firm matches. Rows may omit the clone size; those that give it use once, few, many or a size class.

j_call: TRBJ1-4; d_call: TRBD1; clone_size: -; v_call: TRBV7-4; cdr3_nt: TGTGCCAGCAGCCCCCCCGGGACAGGGGAAACTAATGAAAAACTGTTTTTT; cdr3_aa: CASSPPGTGETNEKLFF
j_call: TRBJ1-5; d_call: TRBD1; clone_size: once; v_call: TRBV6-6; cdr3_nt: TGTGCCAGTGAGGGACAGGGGGCGGATCAGCCCCAGCATTTT; cdr3_aa: CASEGQGADQPQHF
j_call: TRBJ2-1; d_call: -; clone_size: -; v_call: TRBV5-1; cdr3_nt: TGCGCCAGCAGCTTGGACAGCTCCTACAATGAGCAGTTCTTC; cdr3_aa: CASSLDSSYNEQFF
j_call: TRBJ2-3; d_call: -; clone_size: -; v_call: TRBV27; cdr3_nt: TGTGCCAGCAGTTTGAGGAGGGGTGTAGATACGCAGTATTTT; cdr3_aa: CASSLRRGVDTQYF
j_call: TRBJ2-7; d_call: TRBD1; clone_size: -; v_call: TRBV19; cdr3_nt: TGTGCCAGTAGTACAGGACAGGGGGCATTCTACGAGCAGTACTTC; cdr3_aa: CASSTGQGAFYEQYF
j_call: TRBJ1-6; d_call: -; clone_size: -; v_call: TRBV4-3; cdr3_nt: TGCGCCAGCAGCCAAGTTTCAGGGGCTTCTTCACCCCTCCACTTT; cdr3_aa: CASSQVSGASSPLHF
j_call: TRBJ1-2; d_call: -; clone_size: -; v_call: TRBV28; cdr3_nt: TGTGCCAGCAGTTTAGGGCAGGGAGGAGGCTACACCTTC; cdr3_aa: CASSLGQGGGYTF
j_call: TRBJ1-1; d_call: -; clone_size: once; v_call: TRBV4-1; cdr3_nt: TGCGCCAGCAGCCAAGCCCGGGACACTGAAGCTTTCTTT; cdr3_aa: CASSQARDTEAFF
j_call: TRBJ2-1; d_call: TRBD1; clone_size: -; v_call: TRBV18; cdr3_nt: TGTGCCAGCTCCCCACGGACAGGCACGGACAATGAGCAGTTCTTC; cdr3_aa: CASSPRTGTDNEQFF
j_call: TRBJ1-5; d_call: TRBD1; clone_size: once; v_call: TRBV2; cdr3_nt: TGTGCCAGCCTTGCTTCCACAGGGGGCGAACAGCCCCAGCATTTT; cdr3_aa: CASLASTGGEQPQHF
j_call: TRBJ1-1; d_call: -; clone_size: -; v_call: TRBV7-2; cdr3_nt: TGTGCCAGCAGCTCCGATGGGCCAGGGTCGGGCACTGAAGCTTTCTTT; cdr3_aa: CASSSDGPGSGTEAFF
j_call: TRBJ1-1; d_call: -; clone_size: -; v_call: TRBV11-2; cdr3_nt: TGTGCCAGCAGCTTTAGTGGGGCAGACACTGAAGCTTTCTTT; cdr3_aa: CASSFSGADTEAFF
j_call: TRBJ2-7; d_call: TRBD1; clone_size: -; v_call: TRBV24-1; cdr3_nt: TGTGCCACCAGTGATTCAGGGGGAAGCGGCTCCTACGAGCAGTACTTC; cdr3_aa: CATSDSGGSGSYEQYF
j_call: TRBJ1-6; d_call: -; clone_size: -; v_call: TRBV12-3/TRBV12-4; cdr3_nt: TGTGCCAGCATGAGCTCCTATAATTCACCCCTCCACTTT; cdr3_aa: CASMSSYNSPLHF
j_call: TRBJ1-4; d_call: -; clone_size: once; v_call: TRBV19; cdr3_nt: TGTGCCAGTAGCAGGGAGGTGGGTGAAAAACTGTTTTTT; cdr3_aa: CASSREVGEKLFF
j_call: TRBJ2-7; d_call: TRBD2; clone_size: -; v_call: TRBV18; cdr3_nt: TGTGCCAGCTCACCTAGCGGGTTGAACTACGAGCAGTACTTC; cdr3_aa: CASSPSGLNYEQYF
j_call: TRBJ1-3; d_call: -; clone_size: -; v_call: TRBV11-2; cdr3_nt: TGTGCCAGCAGCCTCGACAGTACCTCTGGAAACACCATATATTTT; cdr3_aa: CASSLDSTSGNTIYF
j_call: TRBJ1-2; d_call: TRBD1; clone_size: -; v_call: TRBV5-1; cdr3_nt: TGCGCCAGCAGCGAACCGGGACAGGGAACCCATGGCTACACCTTC; cdr3_aa: CASSEPGQGTHGYTF
j_call: TRBJ1-1; d_call: -; clone_size: -; v_call: TRBV7-2; cdr3_nt: TGTGCCAGCAGCTTGGGCAGGGGAGTGAACACTGAAGCTTTCTTT; cdr3_aa: CASSLGRGVNTEAFF
j_call: TRBJ2-1; d_call: -; clone_size: -; v_call: TRBV18; cdr3_nt: TGTGCCAGCTCACCACCGCTCGGGGATACAAAGGACAATGAGCAGTTCTTC; cdr3_aa: CASSPPLGDTKDNEQFF
j_call: TRBJ2-7; d_call: -; clone_size: -; v_call: TRBV6-1; cdr3_nt: TGTGCCAGCAGTGAAGAGACTATCCCGACCTACGAGCAGTACTTC; cdr3_aa: CASSEETIPTYEQYF
j_call: TRBJ1-2; d_call: TRBD1; clone_size: -; v_call: TRBV18; cdr3_nt: TGTGCCAGCTCACCACTGCAACCTACAGGGGGTCATGGCTACACCTTC; cdr3_aa: CASSPLQPTGGHGYTF
j_call: TRBJ2-7; d_call: TRBD2; clone_size: -; v_call: TRBV25-1; cdr3_nt: TGTGCCAGCAGTAAAACTGGACTAGCGGGAAGATACGAGCAGTACTTC; cdr3_aa: CASSKTGLAGRYEQYF
j_call: TRBJ1-1; d_call: -; clone_size: -; v_call: TRBV4-3; cdr3_nt: TGCGCCAGCAGCCAAGAGTGGAGGTCGAACACTGAAGCTTTCTTT; cdr3_aa: CASSQEWRSNTEAFF
j_call: TRBJ1-6; d_call: -; clone_size: -; v_call: TRBV14; cdr3_nt: TGTGCCAGCAGCCAAGCCCAGGATAATTCACCCCTCCACTTT; cdr3_aa: CASSQAQDNSPLHF
j_call: TRBJ2-1; d_call: TRBD2; clone_size: -; v_call: TRBV5-1; cdr3_nt: TGCGCCAGCAGTTCTACCGGGACTAGGTCCCCCAAATACAATGAGCAGTTCTTC; cdr3_aa: CASSSTGTRSPKYNEQFF
j_call: TRBJ2-5; d_call: TRBD2; clone_size: -; v_call: TRBV5-1; cdr3_nt: TGCGCCAGCAGCCCAGGACTAGCAGGCCAAGAGACCCAGTACTTC; cdr3_aa: CASSPGLAGQETQYF
j_call: TRBJ1-1; d_call: -; clone_size: -; v_call: TRBV7-8; cdr3_nt: TGTGCCAGCAGCTTATACGGCACTGAAGCTTTCTTT; cdr3_aa: CASSLYGTEAFF
j_call: TRBJ1-2; d_call: -; clone_size: -; v_call: TRBV6-5; cdr3_nt: TGTGCCAGCAGTTACTCGGGGGGGCGAGGCTACACCTTC; cdr3_aa: CASSYSGGRGYTF
j_call: TRBJ1-1; d_call: -; clone_size: -; v_call: TRBV2; cdr3_nt: TGTGCCAGCAGTCGCGTACTCCTGAACACTGAAGCTTTCTTT; cdr3_aa: CASSRVLLNTEAFF
j_call: TRBJ2-2; d_call: TRBD2; clone_size: -; v_call: TRBV2; cdr3_nt: TGTGCCAGCAGGCACCGACTAGCGCAGGCCTCCACGAACACCGGGGAGCTGTTTTTT; cdr3_aa: CASRHRLAQASTNTGELFF
j_call: TRBJ2-3; d_call: -; clone_size: -; v_call: TRBV5-4; cdr3_nt: TGTGCCAGCAGCTTGGTATCACCGGGAACAGATACGCAGTATTTT; cdr3_aa: CASSLVSPGTDTQYF
j_call: TRBJ2-2; d_call: TRBD2; clone_size: -; v_call: TRBV2; cdr3_nt: TGTGCCAGCAGTGAACGGGGGCGGGAGGTTCCCGGGGAGCTGTTTTTT; cdr3_aa: CASSERGREVPGELFF
j_call: TRBJ1-1; d_call: TRBD1; clone_size: -; v_call: TRBV27; cdr3_nt: TGTGCCAGCAGTGAAGGGGGCGAGGACACTGAAGCTTTCTTT; cdr3_aa: CASSEGGEDTEAFF
j_call: TRBJ2-5; d_call: TRBD1; clone_size: -; v_call: TRBV28; cdr3_nt: TGTGCCAGCAGTTCCGGGACAGGCACACAAGAGACCCAGTACTTC; cdr3_aa: CASSSGTGTQETQYF
j_call: TRBJ2-1; d_call: TRBD2; clone_size: few; v_call: TRBV6-2/TRBV6-3; cdr3_nt: TGTGCCAGCAGCTCTAGCGGGAGTTACAATGAGCAGTTCTTC; cdr3_aa: CASSSSGSYNEQFF
j_call: TRBJ1-4; d_call: -; clone_size: -; v_call: TRBV20-1; cdr3_nt: TGCAGTGCTAGTGAAGGGGGTCGGGAAAAACTGTTTTTT; cdr3_aa: CSASEGGREKLFF
j_call: TRBJ1-1; d_call: TRBD1; clone_size: -; v_call: TRBV2; cdr3_nt: TGTGCCAGCAGCAGGGACAGTTACACTGAAGCTTTCTTT; cdr3_aa: CASSRDSYTEAFF